This T cell receptor (beta chain) derives from a study of blood T cell repertoires in COVID-19. Study-wide context: From T cells, B-cell-depleted T cells, or PBMCs came the material, which was cDNA or gDNA.

Germline values: CDR1 MDHEN, CDR2 SYDVKM. CDR3 length: 16 amino acids. Trimming took off 6 bases at V and 3 bases at J, with 17 bases between the two ends. Authors' methods: By means of reference gene primer amplification, nucleated cell counts were estimated. Clones were read by immunoSEQ multiplex PCR, and TCRdb kept only the in-frame ones, dropping some. V, J and clone size are taken as reported in that table, and D and trimming were inferred from the DNA itself. The table shows 190,000 or so clones, with more than 60% occurring only once. This sequence was found in a man aged 50-59 years who had recovered from COVID-19. The chain combines TRBV28 with TRBJ1-4; D is possibly TRBD1 (6 bases). Material: peripheral blood. The CDR3 region has the DNA TGTGCCAGCAGCTTACAACAGGGTTACCCTAATGAAAAACTGTTTTTT. This codes for CASSLQQGYPNEKLFF.